Listed here are 12 T cell receptor beta chains from one sample, sequenced in a study of kidney transplant recipient with SARS-CoV-2 infection. TCRdb re-called the reads with MiXCR, one entry per CDR3 protein. The table has some 220,000 distinct CDR3 sequences, 29% seen once. Specimen: a blood sample, collected at baseline and on day 111 from a kidney transplant recipient. Receptor source: a male patient in his 30s who had COVID-19 and was a kidney transplant recipient. Certain T cells may be donor cells from the graft.

The rearrangement uses TRBV3-1 and TRBJ2-3; D is ambiguous. This CDR3 contains 14 residues. Germline V CDR1 and CDR2: LGHDT, YNNKEL (reference sequence). Trimming shortened V by 1 base and J by 2 bases, and 7 bases separated the two germline ends. CDR3 DNA sequence: TGTGCCAGCAGCCAAGCGGAGAACACAGATACGCAGTATTTT. Translation gives CASSQAENTDTQYF.

Note on this clonotype: The CDR3 ends on some other residue instead of the conserved phenylalanine or tryptophan, so this is likely a read error. The chain links TRBV10-3 to TRBJ1-1, with no clear D. V was pared by 2 bases and J by 4 bases, with 8 bases between. This CDR3 region has 13 residues. Germline V gene data show CDR1 as ENHRY and CDR2 as SYGVKD. CDR3 region: CAISEHTSTEAFL. Written as DNA, the CDR3 is TGTGCCATCAGTGAGCACACGAGCACTGAAGCTTTCCTT.

This clonotype was observed a single time. Compared with germline, one end of the junction differs, possibly owing to a read error. The V and J genes are TRBV9 and TRBJ2-5, with 7 bases that match TRBD2. The germline CDR1 and CDR2 sequences are SGDLS and YYNGEE. The CDR3 is 15 residues long. The CDR3 loop is CASSVLGGIQETRYF. The CDR3 nucleotides read TGTGCCAGCAGCGTCCTGGGGGGGATCCAAGAGACCCGGTACTTC.

Ten or more counts support this clonotype. This rearrangement joins TRBV12-3 or TRBV12-4 to TRBJ2-5; no firm D call. Between the trimmed V and J ends, which lost 7 bases and 0 bases, there was a span of 6 bases. This CDR3 is built from 12 residues. The CDR3 loop reads CASTADQETQYF. In DNA, the CDR3 is TGTGCCAGCACGGCGGACCAAGAGACCCAGTACTTC.

This clonotype was found many times. The gene calls are TRBV7-6 and TRBJ2-7, with no clear D. Germline assignment: CDR1 SGHVS and CDR2 FNYEAQ. Trimming shortened V by 5 bases and J by 2 bases, and 10 bases separated the two germline ends. The CDR3 has 13 residues. CDR3 loop: CASSPGGPYEQYF. The CDR3 DNA sequence: TGTGCCAGCAGCCCCGGTGGACCCTACGAGCAGTACTTC.

A remark on this clonotype: A much larger clone lies one base from this, so it may be a read error. The chain employs TRBV20-1 and TRBJ1-1; D is unclear. The germline gives CDR1 DFQATT, CDR2 SNEGSKA (reference sequence). The CDR3 has 13 amino acids. Trimming removed 8 bases from V and 0 bases from J, with 13 bases in between. CDR3 sequence: CSTIPTVNTEAFF. CDR3 nucleotide sequence: TGCAGTACTATACCAACGGTGAACACTGAAGCTTTCTTT.

This clonotype was recorded at least ten times. The V call is TRBV15, the J call TRBJ1-2; D call uncertain. Germline V lookup: CDR1 LNHNV, CDR2 YYDKDF (reference sequence). CDR3 length equals 17 residues. V dropped 5 bases and J dropped 4 bases, with 23 bases sitting between them. DNA for the CDR3: TGTGCCACCAGCGATTCCAAAAGGTGTGGAAAGACCTATGGCTACACCTTC. The encoded protein is CATSDSKRCGKTYGYTF.

There are many counts of this clonotype. A junction boundary mismatches the germline segment, possibly from a read error. The V and J genes are TRBV5-1 and TRBJ2-1; 8 bases match TRBD1. Germline CDR1 is SGHRS and CDR2 is YFSETQ. The CDR3 length is 14 residues. In nucleotides, the CDR3 is TGTGCCAGCAGCCCCGGGACAGGAGACAATGAGCAGTTCTTC. Its translation is CASSPGTGDNEQFF.

This clonotype was observed at least ten times. V is TRBV7-3 and J is TRBJ2-7, with TRBD2 matching over 7 bases. J lost 2 bases, V lost 3 bases, and 4 bases had no gene match. Germline V gene lookup returns CDR1 SGHTA and CDR2 FQGTGA. The CDR3 length is 14 residues. The DNA for the CDR3 is TGTGCCAGCAGCTTGGGGGAGGGCCCCTACGAGCAGTACTTC. Protein product: CASSLGEGPYEQYF.

This clonotype was detected ten times or more. The chain joins TRBV12-3 or TRBV12-4 to TRBJ1-2; no clear D. Trimming removed 5 bases at V and 4 bases at J, with 23 bases between. This CDR3 region has 17 residues. The CDR3 coding sequence is TGTGCCAGCAGTATGTCTATCACAGCAGGAAAGACCTATGGCTACACCTTC. Residues: CASSMSITAGKTYGYTF.

This clonotype was detected once. With a far larger clone one base away, a read error is the likely cause. The chain combines TRBV6-8 with TRBJ2-7; the D is unclear. Looked up from germline, CDR1 is MNHGY and CDR2 is SAAAGT. This CDR3 contains 15 residues. Here the CDR3 DNA reads TGTGCCGGCAGCACCCCCGGCCAAGGGCACTACGAGCAGTACTTC. Translating gives CAGSTPGQGHYEQYF.

This clonotype showed up just a few times. The chain recombines TRBV12-3 or TRBV12-4 with TRBJ1-3; 10 bases align to TRBD1. The CDR3 contains 16 residues. V shed 5 bases and J 4 bases; nucleotides not matched to a gene: 8. In nucleotides, the CDR3 is TGTGCCAGCAGTCCCGGGACAGGGGCGGTAGGAAACACCATATATTTT. Its protein product is CASSPGTGAVGNTIYF.